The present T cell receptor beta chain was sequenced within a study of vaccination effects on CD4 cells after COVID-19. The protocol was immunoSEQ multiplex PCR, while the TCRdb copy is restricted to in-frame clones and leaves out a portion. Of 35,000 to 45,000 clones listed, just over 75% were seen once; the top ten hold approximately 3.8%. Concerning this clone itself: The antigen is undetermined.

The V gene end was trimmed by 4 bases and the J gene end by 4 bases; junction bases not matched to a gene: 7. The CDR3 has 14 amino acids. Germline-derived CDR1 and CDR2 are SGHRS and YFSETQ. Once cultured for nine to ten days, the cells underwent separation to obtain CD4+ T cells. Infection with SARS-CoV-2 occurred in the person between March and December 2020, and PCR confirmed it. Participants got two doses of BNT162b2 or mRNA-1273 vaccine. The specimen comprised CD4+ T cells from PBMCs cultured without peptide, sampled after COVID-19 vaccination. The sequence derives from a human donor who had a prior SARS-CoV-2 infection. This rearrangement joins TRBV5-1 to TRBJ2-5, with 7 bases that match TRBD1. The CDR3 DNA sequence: TGCGCCAGCAGCCTCGGACAGGCCCCAGAGACCCAGTACTTC. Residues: CASSLGQAPETQYF.